This T cell receptor (beta chain) was sequenced during a study of cytomegalovirus exposure and HLA in healthy donors. Study observations and caveats: Highest at DRB1 and lowest at HLA-C, TCR association rates differed among HLA loci in a later analysis.

V gave up 8 bases and J gave up 8 bases, with 18 bases separating them. Germline assignment: CDR1 MGHDK and CDR2 SYGVNS. The CDR3 is 13 residues long. Every donor was a healthy person donating bone marrow. Amplification used 60 Vbeta primers and 13 Jbeta primers. The protocol was immunoSEQ multiplex PCR, while the TCRdb copy is restricted to in-frame clones and leaves out a portion. This sample yields 65,000 to 90,000 clones, of which over 60% are seen a single time; 15% to 20% belongs to the top ten. Turning to this clone: What it binds is unknown. This same CDR3 is encoded by further DNA sequences in the sample.

The TCR was taken from a woman in her forties in good health and CMV-seropositive. This rearrangement joins TRBV25-1 to TRBJ1-1, with D perhaps matching TRBD1 (5 bases). Specimen: PBMCs. Here the CDR3 reads CASRVRGITEAFF. The CDR3 DNA sequence: TGTGCCAGCCGTGTAAGGGGCATCACGGAAGCTTTCTTT.